Listed below are T cell receptor beta chains from one sample, sequenced in a study of HIV-infected patients and healthy controls. TCRdb fed the 5' RACE reads into MiXCR, producing one record per CDR3 protein. Among around 62,000 distinct CDR3 sequences, roughly 19% were seen once, and the ten largest hold over 1.1%. The source material was CD4+ T cells from blood. Every receptor here comes from a human donor in good health. The CDR3 runs from the conserved cysteine through the conserved F or W. Fields, in order: clone size, V gene, CDR3 length, D gene, J gene, CDR3 protein, CDR3 DNA. A D gene is named only where the DNA matches it firmly. Rows give clone size only sometimes, using once, few, many, or a class for an expanded clone.

>-|TRBV20-1|16|-|TRBJ1-5
CSAHRRDLISNQPQHF
TGCAGTGCTCACCGCAGGGATTTGATTAGCAATCAGCCCCAGCATTTT
>-|TRBV29-1|13|-|TRBJ1-5
CSVAQGPNQPQHF
TGCAGCGTTGCACAGGGCCCTAATCAGCCCCAGCATTTT
>few|TRBV5-1|16|-|TRBJ1-4
CASSLGVRQTEEKLFF
TGCGCCAGCAGCTTGGGCGTCCGGCAGACGGAGGAAAAACTGTTTTTT
>many|TRBV29-1|10|-|TRBJ1-2
CSVVVYGYTF
TGCAGCGTTGTCGTCTATGGCTACACCTTC
>few|TRBV12-3/TRBV12-4|15|TRBD1|TRBJ1-1
CASSMTGGYNTEAFF
TGTGCCAGCAGTATGACAGGGGGCTATAACACTGAAGCTTTCTTT
>-|TRBV7-2|13|TRBD1|TRBJ1-4
CASGRDSNEKLFF
TGTGCCAGCGGCCGGGACAGCAATGAAAAACTGTTTTTT
>-|TRBV7-3|9|-|TRBJ2-3
CAIPDTQYF
TGTGCCATCCCAGATACGCAGTATTTT
>many|TRBV24-1|18|-|TRBJ1-5
CATSEGQGSLGSNQPQHF
TGTGCCACCAGTGAAGGTCAAGGGTCGTTGGGGTCCAATCAGCCCCAGCATTTT
>few|TRBV7-2|15|-|TRBJ2-7
CASSLGAGVRSEQYF
TGTGCCAGCAGCTTAGGGGCAGGGGTGCGGAGCGAGCAGTACTTC
>few|TRBV6-1|13|-|TRBJ1-1
CASSVVRDTEAFF
TGTGCCAGCAGTGTCGTCAGAGACACTGAAGCTTTCTTT
>-|TRBV5-4|16|TRBD1|TRBJ2-1
CASSPGRQGNYNEQFF
TGTGCCAGCAGCCCTGGGAGACAGGGGAACTACAATGAGCAGTTCTTC
>-|TRBV29-1|15|-|TRBJ2-6
CSVEPQGSGANVLTF
TGCAGCGTTGAGCCACAGGGCTCTGGGGCCAACGTCCTGACTTTC
>-|TRBV10-3|11|-|TRBJ2-1
CAISERGAQFF
TGTGCCATCAGTGAGCGGGGGGCGCAGTTCTTC
>-|TRBV29-1|15|TRBD1|TRBJ1-1
CSVDRGWGMNTEAFF
TGCAGCGTAGACAGGGGGTGGGGCATGAACACTGAAGCTTTCTTT
>many|TRBV12-3/TRBV12-4|13|-|TRBJ1-2
CASRSSVNYGYTF
TGTGCCAGCAGGAGCTCAGTAAACTATGGCTACACCTTC
>-|TRBV10-2|15|-|TRBJ2-1
CASSALSVVYHEQFF
TGCGCCAGCAGTGCTCTAAGCGTAGTTTACCATGAGCAGTTCTTC
>-|TRBV12-3/TRBV12-4|12|-|TRBJ1-5
CASVYSGGPQHF
TGTGCCAGCGTCTATTCGGGGGGGCCCCAGCATTTT
>-|TRBV30|13|-|TRBJ2-4
CAWEGVTKNIQYF
TGTGCCTGGGAGGGAGTAACCAAAAACATTCAGTACTTC